The 18 T cell receptor beta chains listed next were all sequenced from one sample in a study of T cell responses to AZD1222 COVID-19 vaccine. TCRdb's table, derived via immunoSEQ multiplex PCR, lists solely in-frame clones and lacks some. The profile shows tens of thousands of clones, over 75% of them singletons. The sample was peripheral blood, taken on day 0 of AZD1222 vaccination. The source is an adult in good health.

This chain uses TRBV27 with TRBJ2-1; TRBD1 matches 9 bases. Unmatched junction bases numbered 13, after V lost 6 bases and J lost 4 bases. This CDR3 comprises 17 residues. Germline lookup yields CDR1 MNHEY and CDR2 SMNVEV (reference sequence). DNA of the CDR3: TGTGCCAGCAGAGCGGGTACAGGGGGCAAAAAGTACAATGAGCAGTTCTTC. Translating gives CASRAGTGGKKYNEQFF.

J is TRBJ1-2 and V is TRBV10-2; D call uncertain. Looked up from germline, CDR1 is WSHSY and CDR2 is SAAADI. This CDR3 spans 13 amino acids. The V gene lost 0 bases and the J gene lost 4 bases, with 6 bases spanning the gap. In DNA form, the CDR3 reads TGCGCCAGCAGTGAGTCCTCAGGCTATGGCTACACCTTC. It is translated as CASSESSGYGYTF.

The CDR3 DNA reads TGTGCCAGCAGTGACAGGGTTAGCTACGAGCAGTACTTC. Protein sequence: CASSDRVSYEQYF. The J gene is TRBJ2-7, the V gene TRBV6-1; possibly TRBD1 for D (5 bases). The CDR3 sequence is 13 residues long. V lost 3 bases to trimming and J lost 3 bases, with 9 bases between them. Germline CDR1 MNHNS, CDR2 SASEGT.

This clone has only one observation. V gene TRBV27 combines with J gene TRBJ2-7, with D possibly being TRBD1 (5 bases). This CDR3 is built from 14 residues. Trimming pared 0 bases from V and 1 base from J, leaving 7 bases between. Per germline, CDR1 MNHEY and CDR2 SMNVEV (reference sequence). The CDR3 region has the DNA TGTGCCAGCAGTTTATCTAGGGGATCCTACGAGCAGTACTTC. Translating gives CASSLSRGSYEQYF.

V usage is TRBV2 and J usage is TRBJ1-5, with a tentative D call TRBD1 (5 bases). This CDR3 has 15 residues. Trimming left V 0 bases short and J 5 bases short, with 11 bases between. Germline V gene lookup returns CDR1 SNHLY and CDR2 FYNNEI. CDR3 residues: CASSEAETVYQPQHF. In nucleotides, the CDR3 is TGTGCCAGCAGTGAAGCGGAGACAGTCTATCAGCCCCAGCATTTT.

The chain uses TRBV11-2 and TRBJ2-7, with 13 bases aligning to TRBD2. Trimming took 5 bases from V and 1 from J; bases not matched to a gene: 8. The CDR3 contains 17 residues. CDR1 is SGHAT, CDR2 FQNNGV, per germline. For the CDR3, the DNA is TGTGCCAGCAGCCCCCGGACTAGCGGGAGCCAATCCTACGAGCAGTACTTC. This encodes CASSPRTSGSQSYEQYF.

CDR3 coding DNA: TGTGCCAGCAAAAACAGGGGCCTAACCCCGGGGGAGCTGTTTTTT. Protein: CASKNRGLTPGELFF. The chain has TRBV5-8 and TRBJ2-2, with 7 bases aligning to TRBD1. Germline V lookup: CDR1 SGHTS, CDR2 YDEGEE. The CDR3 runs to 15 residues. J gave up 8 bases and V 6 bases, and 13 bases lay outside the gene matches.

The chain uses TRBV19 and TRBJ2-1; unclear D gene. The CDR3 has 15 residues. V gave up 8 bases and J gave up 0 bases, with 14 bases separating them. Germline V gene sequence: CDR1 LNHDA, CDR2 SQIVND (reference sequence). This CDR3 is CASAARSSSYNEQFF. DNA of the CDR3: TGTGCCAGTGCCGCCCGGTCGAGCTCCTACAATGAGCAGTTCTTC.

This chain links TRBV6-5 with TRBJ1-5; weak D call: TRBD1 (6 bases). This CDR3 has 15 residues. The germline V gene has CDR1 MNHEY and CDR2 SVGAGI. Between the trimmed V and J ends, which lost 6 bases and 0 bases, there was a span of 12 bases. The CDR3 DNA reads as TGTGCCAGCAGCGGGGGCTCTTATAGCAATCAGCCCCAGCATTTT. It encodes CASSGGSYSNQPQHF.

The chain has TRBV6-5 and TRBJ1-2; 10 bases are shared with TRBD1. The V gene end was trimmed by 9 bases and the J gene end by 8 bases; junction bases not matched to a gene: 15. The CDR3 runs 15 residues. In germline, CDR1 is MNHEY, CDR2 SVGAGI. The CDR3 nucleotides read TGTGCCAGTAATCCGGGACAGGGGCACCCGGGGGGCTACACCTTC. Translation: CASNPGQGHPGGYTF.

The V call is TRBV7-9, the J call TRBJ2-3; maybe TRBD2 (6 bases). V was shortened by 5 bases and J by 2 bases, with 14 bases between the two germline ends. The CDR3 runs 15 residues. Germline CDR1 SEHNR, CDR2 FQNEAQ (reference sequence). CDR3 region: CASSPRGLYTDTQYF. CDR3 nucleotides: TGTGCCAGCAGCCCGAGGGGACTTTACACAGATACGCAGTATTTT.

In nucleotides, the CDR3 is TGTGCCAGCAGCTTGGAGGGAGTCCTCTCTGGAAACACCATATATTTT. Residues: CASSLEGVLSGNTIYF. The chain has TRBV5-6 and TRBJ1-3; no clear D. V dropped 0 bases and J dropped 0 bases, with 10 bases sitting between them. The CDR3 spans 16 residues. Germline CDR1 and CDR2: SGHDT and YYEEEE.

The CDR3 reads CASSMGTSGVLAYEQYF. CDR3 sequence (DNA): TGTGCCAGTAGTATGGGGACTAGCGGGGTCCTTGCCTACGAGCAGTACTTC. The V and J genes are TRBV19 and TRBJ2-7; 13 bases match TRBD2. With V trimmed by 3 bases and J by 2 bases, 7 bases remained unmatched. Per the germline V gene, CDR1 is LNHDA and CDR2 is SQIVND (reference sequence). This CDR3 contains 17 residues.

This rearrangement joins TRBV19 to TRBJ2-7; 7 nucleotides line up with TRBD1. V gave up 3 bases and J gave up 2 bases; unmatched junction bases: 4. CDR1 is LNHDA and CDR2 is SQIVND in the germline V gene (reference sequence). The CDR3 has 14 residues. In nucleotides, the CDR3 is TGTGCCAGTAGTATGGGGACAGAAACCTACGAGCAGTACTTC. Translation gives CASSMGTETYEQYF. The full variable domain, with the rest looked up from reference TRBV19 and TRBJ2-7, is DGGITQSPKYLFRKEGQNVTLSCEQNLNHDAMYWYRQDPGQGLRLIYYSQIVNDFQKGDIAEGYSVSREKKESFPLTVTSAQKNPTAFYLCASSMGTETYEQYFGPGTRLTVT.

The chain joins TRBV3-1 (or the pseudogene TRBV3-2) to TRBJ1-1; D not certain. CDR1 LGHDT and CDR2 YNNKEL come from the germline V gene (reference sequence). The CDR3 has 13 amino acids. V was cut by 4 bases and J by 4 bases, with 10 bases left in between. The CDR3 DNA is TGTGCCAGCAGCCGAGCCCGGGGCACTGAAGCTTTCTTT. Encoded protein: CASSRARGTEAFF.

By share, this clone counts as large. The chain carries TRBV6-1 and TRBJ1-4; D gene ambiguous. This CDR3 comprises 18 residues. V lost 0 bases and J lost 2, with 16 bases in between. The germline V gene encodes CDR1 MNHNS and CDR2 SASEGT. The DNA of the CDR3 is TGTGCCAGCAGTGAAGCGCTTACGGGGAGCGCCACTAATGAAAAACTGTTTTTT. This translates into CASSEALTGSATNEKLFF.

The chain combines TRBV28 with TRBJ2-7, with TRBD1 matching over 8 bases. Per germline, CDR1 MDHEN and CDR2 SYDVKM. After removal of 6 bases from V and 3 bases from J, the junction contained 10 bases not matched to a gene. The length of the CDR3 is 15 residues. In DNA, the CDR3 is TGTGCCAGCAGCTTAGACAGGGGCGTAAACTACGAGCAGTACTTC. Translating gives CASSLDRGVNYEQYF.

The genes are TRBV5-6 and TRBJ2-5, with D perhaps matching TRBD1 or TRBD2 (5 bases each). CDR3 length: 13 residues. Germline lookup yields CDR1 SGHDT and CDR2 YYEEEE. Trimming pared 2 bases from V and 5 bases from J, leaving 10 bases between. CDR3 sequence (DNA): TGTGCCAGCAGCTTTCTTGGGGGTGAGACCCAGTACTTC. Protein sequence: CASSFLGGETQYF.